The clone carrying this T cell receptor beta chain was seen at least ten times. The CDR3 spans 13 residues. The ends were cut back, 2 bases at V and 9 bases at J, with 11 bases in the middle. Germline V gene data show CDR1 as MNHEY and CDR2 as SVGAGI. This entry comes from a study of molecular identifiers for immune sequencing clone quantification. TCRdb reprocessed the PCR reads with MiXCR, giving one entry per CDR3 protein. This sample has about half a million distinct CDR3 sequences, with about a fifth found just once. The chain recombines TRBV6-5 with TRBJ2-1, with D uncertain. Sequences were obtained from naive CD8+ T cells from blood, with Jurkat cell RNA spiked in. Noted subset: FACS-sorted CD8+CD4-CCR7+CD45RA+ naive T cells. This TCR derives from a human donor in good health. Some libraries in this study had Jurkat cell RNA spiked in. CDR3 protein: CASSYTQLAEQFF. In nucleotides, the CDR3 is TGTGCCAGCAGTTACACCCAACTTGCTGAGCAGTTCTTC.